Listed below are T cell receptor beta chains from one sample, sequenced in a study of cytomegalovirus exposure and HLA in healthy donors. The data were produced by immunoSEQ multiplex PCR, yet TCRdb's version contains in-frame clones alone and is incomplete. The table lists roughly 160,000 clones, approximately 80% of them singletons. The sample consisted of PBMCs. The receptors originated from a man aged 25 to 40 in good health and CMV-seronegative. Each CDR3 is given with its conserved first and last residue. D genes are given only for firm matches. Some rows mark clone size as missing; the rest say once, few, many or name a class of expanded clone.

TRBV7-2	-	TRBJ2-5	11	-	CASSPSGTQYF	TGTGCCAGCAGCCCTTCGGGTACCCAGTACTTC
TRBV4-3	-	TRBJ1-4	19	-	CASSRGTTQHLTTNEKLFF	TGCGCCAGCAGCCGAGGAACGACGCAACACCTGACAACTAATGAAAAACTGTTTTTT
TRBV5-1	-	TRBJ2-7	13	-	CASSLEGGYEQYF	TGCGCCAGCAGTCTCGAGGGTGGTTACGAGCAGTACTTC
TRBV30	-	TRBJ1-3	13	once	CAWIKSSGNTIYF	TGTGCCTGGATTAAGAGCTCTGGAAACACCATATATTTT
TRBV27	TRBD1	TRBJ2-1	17	-	CASSFGDRVRSYNEQFF	TGTGCCAGCAGTTTCGGGGACAGGGTTCGGTCCTACAATGAGCAGTTCTTC
TRBV5-5	-	TRBJ2-7	13	-	CASSLVVTYEQYF	TGTGCCAGCAGTTTAGTAGTTACCTACGAGCAGTACTTC
TRBV5-4	TRBD2	TRBJ2-5	17	-	CASSRTMTSGTEGTQYF	TGTGCCAGCAGCCGCACCATGACTAGCGGGACAGAAGGGACCCAGTACTTC
TRBV5-5	TRBD1	TRBJ1-5	13	-	CASNDRGNQPQHF	TGTGCCAGCAACGACAGGGGTAATCAGCCCCAGCATTTT
TRBV10-3	TRBD1	TRBJ1-2	15	-	CAISTTWTGNYGYTF	TGTGCCATCAGTACAACCTGGACAGGGAACTATGGCTACACCTTC
TRBV30	-	TRBJ2-3	17	-	CAWSVRLMSFGTDTQYF	TGTGCCTGGAGTGTACGTTTAATGAGTTTTGGCACAGATACGCAGTATTTT
TRBV15	TRBD1	TRBJ1-4	17	-	CATSRGQGARTNEKLFF	TGTGCCACCAGCAGAGGACAGGGGGCGCGAACTAATGAAAAACTGTTTTTT
TRBV19	TRBD2	TRBJ2-5	15	-	CASSPSGRDRETQYF	TGTGCCAGTAGCCCGAGCGGGAGGGATAGGGAGACCCAGTACTTC
TRBV7-9	-	TRBJ2-7	15	-	CASSSLTDRTYEQYF	TGTGCCAGCAGCTCCTTGACAGACAGGACCTACGAGCAGTACTTC
TRBV4-1	TRBD2	TRBJ2-1	16	once	CASSQDPSGRNNEQFF	TGCGCCAGCAGCCAGGACCCTAGCGGGAGGAACAATGAGCAGTTCTTC
TRBV30	TRBD2	TRBJ2-3	15	-	CAWSEVAGAQGTQYF	TGTGCCTGGAGTGAAGTAGCGGGGGCCCAGGGGACGCAGTATTTT
TRBV19	TRBD1	TRBJ1-1	16	-	CASSINRQGVHTEAFF	TGTGCCAGTAGTATAAACCGACAGGGGGTGCACACTGAAGCTTTCTTT
TRBV5-4	-	TRBJ1-2	14	few	CASSAAGGEGGYTF	TGTGCCAGCAGTGCGGCGGGGGGCGAGGGTGGCTACACCTTC
TRBV19	-	TRBJ1-4	17	once	CASSARATGATNEKLFF	TGTGCCAGTAGTGCCAGAGCCACAGGAGCAACTAATGAAAAACTGTTTTTT
TRBV29-1	-	TRBJ2-1	16	-	CSALVRGSGRFGEQFF	TGCAGCGCCCTCGTCCGGGGGTCGGGCCGGTTCGGCGAGCAGTTCTTC
TRBV7-6	TRBD1	TRBJ2-7	18	-	CASSLGPPGQRLFYEQYF	TGTGCCAGCAGCTTAGGACCACCGGGACAGCGACTTTTCTACGAGCAGTACTTC
TRBV5-1	-	TRBJ2-7	12	-	CASSGGSAEQYF	TGCGCCAGCAGCGGGGGGTCGGCCGAGCAGTACTTC
TRBV4-1	-	TRBJ2-7	16	few	CASSQDWGQDPYEQYF	TGCGCCAGCAGCCAAGATTGGGGGCAAGACCCCTACGAGCAGTACTTC
TRBV14	TRBD1	TRBJ1-1	14	-	CASSLGQGKTEAFF	TGTGCCAGCAGCTTAGGACAGGGGAAGACTGAAGCTTTCTTT
TRBV19	TRBD1	TRBJ2-7	13	-	CATTGGASYEQYF	TGTGCCACCACAGGGGGCGCCTCCTACGAGCAGTACTTC
TRBV4-3	TRBD1	TRBJ1-2	14	-	CASSQGQGGSGYTF	TGCGCCAGCAGCCAAGGACAGGGGGGGTCTGGCTACACCTTC
TRBV19	TRBD1	TRBJ1-5	13	-	CATDRGSNQPQHF	TGTGCCACTGACAGGGGCAGCAATCAGCCCCAGCATTTT
TRBV6-5	-	TRBJ1-1	13	-	CASSSGPGRGAFF	TGTGCCAGCAGTTCCGGGCCCGGGAGGGGAGCTTTCTTT
TRBV10-2	-	TRBJ1-3	14	-	CASSGPSTGNTIYF	TGCGCCAGCAGTGGCCCGTCTACTGGAAACACCATATATTTT
TRBV7-9	-	TRBJ2-7	12	-	CASSGNSYEQYF	TGTGCCAGCAGCGGTAACAGCTACGAGCAGTACTTC
TRBV30	TRBD1	TRBJ2-1	16	-	CAWSVRETGSRNEQFF	TGTGCCTGGAGTGTAAGGGAGACAGGGAGTAGGAATGAGCAGTTCTTC
TRBV5-1	TRBD2	TRBJ2-5	16	once	CASSLGVAGFQETQYF	TGCGCCAGCAGCTTGGGAGTAGCGGGCTTTCAAGAGACCCAGTACTTC
TRBV14	-	TRBJ2-7	12	-	CASSMSGYEQYF	TGTGCCAGCAGCATGAGCGGTTACGAGCAGTACTTC
TRBV6-5	-	TRBJ2-3	12	-	CASSSSTDTQYF	TGTGCCAGCAGTTCAAGCACAGATACGCAGTATTTT
TRBV5-4	-	TRBJ1-1	13	-	CASSPGGATEAFF	TGTGCCAGCAGCCCGGGGGGGGCTACTGAAGCTTTCTTT
TRBV19	TRBD1	TRBJ2-5	15	-	CASSGGTGGGKTQYF	TGTGCCAGTAGTGGAGGGACAGGGGGCGGGAAGACCCAGTACTTC
TRBV18	-	TRBJ2-1	12	-	CASSPLSREQFF	TGTGCCAGCTCACCACTTTCGCGTGAGCAGTTCTTC
TRBV5-5	TRBD1	TRBJ1-1	14	-	CASSRTGENTEAFF	TGTGCCAGCAGCCGTACAGGGGAGAACACTGAAGCTTTCTTT
TRBV25-1	-	TRBJ2-5	15	-	CASSEMRRNQETQYF	TGTGCCAGCAGTGAAATGAGGCGAAACCAAGAGACCCAGTACTTC
TRBV11-2	-	TRBJ1-5	15	-	CASSQRTESNQPQHF	TGTGCCAGCAGCCAACGTACAGAGAGCAATCAGCCCCAGCATTTT
TRBV6-1	-	TRBJ1-6	13	-	CASSRASNSPLHF	TGTGCCAGCAGCCGAGCCTCGAATTCACCCCTCCACTTT
TRBV5-5	TRBD1	TRBJ2-5	15	-	CASSLGQGIQETQYF	TGTGCCAGCAGCTTGGGACAGGGGATACAAGAGACCCAGTACTTC
TRBV7-3	TRBD1	TRBJ2-1	16	-	CASSSQQGATGNEQFF	TGTGCCAGCAGCTCCCAACAGGGGGCTACCGGTAATGAGCAGTTCTTC
TRBV27	-	TRBJ1-6	16	few	CASSLRSSRNNSPLHF	TGTGCCAGCAGTTTGCGGTCCTCTCGGAATAATTCACCCCTCCACTTT
TRBV5-1	-	TRBJ2-7	14	-	CASSFDRSSYEQYF	TGCGCCAGCAGCTTCGACAGGAGCTCCTACGAGCAGTACTTC
TRBV7-2	-	TRBJ1-1	16	-	CASSVGGQLMNTEAFF	TGTGCCAGCAGCGTAGGAGGACAATTAATGAACACTGAAGCTTTCTTT